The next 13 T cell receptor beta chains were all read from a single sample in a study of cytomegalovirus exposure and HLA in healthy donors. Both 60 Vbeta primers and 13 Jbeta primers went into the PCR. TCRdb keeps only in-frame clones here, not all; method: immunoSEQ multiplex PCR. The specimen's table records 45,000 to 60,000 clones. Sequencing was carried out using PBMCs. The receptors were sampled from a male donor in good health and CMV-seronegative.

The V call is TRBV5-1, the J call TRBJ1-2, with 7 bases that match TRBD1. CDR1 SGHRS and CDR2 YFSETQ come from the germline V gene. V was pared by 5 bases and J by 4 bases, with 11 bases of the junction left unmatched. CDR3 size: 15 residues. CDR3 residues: CASRAPGQQIYGYTF. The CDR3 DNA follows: TGCGCCAGCAGGGCACCGGGACAGCAAATCTATGGCTACACCTTC.

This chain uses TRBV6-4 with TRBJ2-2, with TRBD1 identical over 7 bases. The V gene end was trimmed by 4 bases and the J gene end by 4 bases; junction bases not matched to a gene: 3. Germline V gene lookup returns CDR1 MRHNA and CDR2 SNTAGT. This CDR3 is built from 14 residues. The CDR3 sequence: CASSAGTATGELFF. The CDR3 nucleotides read TGTGCCAGCAGTGCGGGGACAGCCACCGGGGAGCTGTTTTTT.

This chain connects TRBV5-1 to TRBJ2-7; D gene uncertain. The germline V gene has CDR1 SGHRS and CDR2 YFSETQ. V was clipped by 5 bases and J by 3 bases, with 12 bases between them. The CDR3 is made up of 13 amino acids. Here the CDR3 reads CASRVARNYEQYF. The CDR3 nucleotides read TGCGCCAGCAGAGTGGCCCGAAACTACGAGCAGTACTTC. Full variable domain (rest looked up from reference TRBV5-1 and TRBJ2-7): KAGVTQTPRYLIKTRGQQVTLSCSPISGHRSVSWYQQTPGQGLQFLFEYFSETQRNKGNFPGRFSGRQFSNSRSEMNVSTLELGDSALYLCASRVARNYEQYFGPGTRLTVT.

The CDR3 DNA reads TGCGCCAGCACCCGGGACAGGTCCCACAACCCCACAGATACGCAGTATTTT. Its protein product is CASTRDRSHNPTDTQYF. V usage is TRBV5-1 and J usage is TRBJ2-3; 8 nucleotides match TRBD1. With 6 bases clipped from V and 2 bases from J, the junction kept 14 bases outside the gene matches. The CDR3 covers 17 residues. The V gene's germline CDR1 is SGHRS and CDR2 YFSETQ.

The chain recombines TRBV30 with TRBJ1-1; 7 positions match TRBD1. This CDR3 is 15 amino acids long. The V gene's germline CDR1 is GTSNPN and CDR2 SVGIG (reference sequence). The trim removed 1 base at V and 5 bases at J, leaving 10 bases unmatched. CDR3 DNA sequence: TGTGCCTGGAGTGAAACCCGGGACAGTGGGACTGAAGCTTTCTTT. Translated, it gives CAWSETRDSGTEAFF.

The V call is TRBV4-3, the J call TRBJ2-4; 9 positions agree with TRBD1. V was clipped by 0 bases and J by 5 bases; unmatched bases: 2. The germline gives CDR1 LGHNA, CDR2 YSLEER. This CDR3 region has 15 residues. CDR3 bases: TGCGCCAGCAGCCAAGAGGGACAGGGTCAAAACATTCAGTACTTC. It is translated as CASSQEGQGQNIQYF.

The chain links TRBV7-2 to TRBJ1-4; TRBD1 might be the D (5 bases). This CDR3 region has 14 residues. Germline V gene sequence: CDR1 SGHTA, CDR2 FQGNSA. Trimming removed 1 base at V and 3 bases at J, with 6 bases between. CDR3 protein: CASSLGGANEKLFF. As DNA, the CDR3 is TGTGCCAGCAGCTTAGGGGGGGCTAATGAAAAACTGTTTTTT.

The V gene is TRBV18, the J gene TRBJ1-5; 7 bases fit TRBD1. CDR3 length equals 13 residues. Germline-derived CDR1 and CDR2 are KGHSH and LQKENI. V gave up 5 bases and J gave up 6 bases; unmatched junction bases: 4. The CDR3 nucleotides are TGTGCCAGCTCAAAAGACAGGGTTCAGCCCCAGCATTTT. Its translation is CASSKDRVQPQHF.

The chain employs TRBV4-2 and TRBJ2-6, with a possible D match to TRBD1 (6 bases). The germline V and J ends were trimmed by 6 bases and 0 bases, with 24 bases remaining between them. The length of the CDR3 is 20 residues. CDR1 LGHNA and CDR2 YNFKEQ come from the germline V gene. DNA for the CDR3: TGTGCCAGCAGAGGGACCTTGGTGGACAGCGCGCACTCTGGGGCCAACGTCCTGACTTTC. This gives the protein CASRGTLVDSAHSGANVLTF.

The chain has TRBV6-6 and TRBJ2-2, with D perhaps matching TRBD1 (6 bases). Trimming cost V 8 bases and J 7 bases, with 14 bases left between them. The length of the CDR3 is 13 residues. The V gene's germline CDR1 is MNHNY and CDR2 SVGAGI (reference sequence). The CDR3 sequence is CASGRRGSGELFF. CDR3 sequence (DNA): TGTGCCAGCGGGAGAAGGGGGAGCGGGGAGCTGTTTTTT.

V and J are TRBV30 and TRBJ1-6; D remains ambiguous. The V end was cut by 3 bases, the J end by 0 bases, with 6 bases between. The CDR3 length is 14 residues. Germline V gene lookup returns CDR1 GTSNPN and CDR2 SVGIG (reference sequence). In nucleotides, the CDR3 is TGTGCCTGGAGAAATCTCTCCTATAATTCACCCCTCCACTTT. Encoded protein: CAWRNLSYNSPLHF.

The CDR3 reads CASTLTGQSTEAFF. The CDR3 DNA sequence: TGTGCCAGTACCTTGACAGGACAGTCCACTGAAGCTTTCTTT. The chain is built from TRBV19 and TRBJ1-1, with a weak D call TRBD1 (6 bases). In germline, CDR1 is LNHDA, CDR2 SQIVND (reference sequence). Between the trimmed V and J ends, which lost 7 bases and 4 bases, there was a span of 16 bases. The CDR3 consists of 14 residues. Based on the CDR3 plus reference TRBV19 and TRBJ1-1, the full variable domain is DGGITQSPKYLFRKEGQNVTLSCEQNLNHDAMYWYRQDPGQGLRLIYYSQIVNDFQKGDIAEGYSVSREKKESFPLTVTSAQKNPTAFYLCASTLTGQSTEAFFGQGTRLTVV.

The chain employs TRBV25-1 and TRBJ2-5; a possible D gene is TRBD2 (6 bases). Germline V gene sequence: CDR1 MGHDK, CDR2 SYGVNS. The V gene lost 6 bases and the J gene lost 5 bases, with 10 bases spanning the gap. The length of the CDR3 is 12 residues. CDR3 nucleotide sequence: TGTGCCAGCAGGTCGGGGAGGGAGACCCAGTACTTC. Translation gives CASRSGRETQYF.